This is a list of T cell receptor beta chains from one sample in a study of identical twins. TCRdb ran MiXCR on the 5' RACE reads and lists one entry per CDR3 protein. The sample contains about 260,000 distinct CDR3 sequences, roughly 7% of which appear only once. Separately, the same data were catalogued under a study of yellow fever vaccine responses in identical twins.

Sequencing was done on a sample of memory (CD45RO+) T cells sorted from blood. The receptor source for this set is a woman aged 18-29 years in good health. The CDR3 runs from the conserved cysteine through the conserved F or W. Each record gives: CDR3 DNA, CDR3 protein, J gene, clone size, D gene, V gene. D genes are given only for firm matches. Only part of the rows carry a size: once, few, many, or a class if the clone is expanded.

CDR3nt: TGCAGCGCCAGAAGGGGGGATCCTACAAATGAGCAGTTCTTC; CDR3aa: CSARRGDPTNEQFF; j_gene: TRBJ2-1; abundance: NA; d_gene: NA; v_gene: TRBV29-1
CDR3nt: TGTGCCAGCAGCGATCTCGCGGGAGGGTTGGGGACAGATACGCAGTATTTT; CDR3aa: CASSDLAGGLGTDTQYF; j_gene: TRBJ2-3; abundance: NA; d_gene: TRBD2; v_gene: TRBV5-4
CDR3nt: TGCAGTGCTAGGCCGAGGGCTAGCGGTGTGGGGGCCCAGTACTTC; CDR3aa: CSARPRASGVGAQYF; j_gene: TRBJ2-5; abundance: few; d_gene: TRBD2; v_gene: TRBV20-1
CDR3nt: TGTGCCAGCAGCCAAGATTGGCGGGTGGGTCAGTTCTTC; CDR3aa: CASSQDWRVGQFF; j_gene: TRBJ2-1; abundance: NA; d_gene: NA; v_gene: TRBV3-1
CDR3nt: TGTGCCACCAGCGGGGACCCGAAATTCGGCTACACCTTC; CDR3aa: CATSGDPKFGYTF; j_gene: TRBJ1-2; abundance: many; d_gene: NA; v_gene: TRBV15
CDR3nt: TGCAGTGCTTCAGGGACTAGCGGGACAACAGATACGCAGTATTTT; CDR3aa: CSASGTSGTTDTQYF; j_gene: TRBJ2-3; abundance: NA; d_gene: TRBD2; v_gene: TRBV20-1
CDR3nt: TGTGCCAGCAGCGTAAGAGGAGAAAAACTGTTTTTT; CDR3aa: CASSVRGEKLFF; j_gene: TRBJ1-4; abundance: many; d_gene: NA; v_gene: TRBV14
CDR3nt: TGTGCCAGCAGGGATCGAGGGAACAAGACCCAGTACTTC; CDR3aa: CASRDRGNKTQYF; j_gene: TRBJ2-5; abundance: few; d_gene: NA; v_gene: TRBV2
CDR3nt: TGCAGTGCTAGAGTGTTTGGAGGGAACCAAGAGACCCAGTACTTC; CDR3aa: CSARVFGGNQETQYF; j_gene: TRBJ2-5; abundance: NA; d_gene: NA; v_gene: TRBV20-1
CDR3nt: TGTGCCAGCACCCCGAGGGGAGGTGGGGCCAACGTCCTGACTTTC; CDR3aa: CASTPRGGGANVLTF; j_gene: TRBJ2-6; abundance: few; d_gene: NA; v_gene: TRBV12-3/TRBV12-4
CDR3nt: TGTGCCAGCAGCCGGACTAGCGGGGGACCTTACAATGAGCAGTTCTTC; CDR3aa: CASSRTSGGPYNEQFF; j_gene: TRBJ2-1; abundance: few; d_gene: TRBD2; v_gene: TRBV6-1
CDR3nt: TGTGCCAGCAGTCCCGTAATGGGGCTGGCTGAAGCTTTCTTT; CDR3aa: CASSPVMGLAEAFF; j_gene: TRBJ1-1; abundance: few; d_gene: NA; v_gene: TRBV7-9
CDR3nt: TGTGCCAGCAGCCAAGAACCGATAGCGGGGCTTGGGGAGACCCAGTACTTC; CDR3aa: CASSQEPIAGLGETQYF; j_gene: TRBJ2-5; abundance: few; d_gene: TRBD2; v_gene: TRBV4-2
CDR3nt: TGTGCCAGTGCCGCTAACTACCAAGAGACCCAGTACTTC; CDR3aa: CASAANYQETQYF; j_gene: TRBJ2-5; abundance: few; d_gene: NA; v_gene: TRBV6-1
CDR3nt: TGTGCCAGCAGTTCTTCTAGCGTACAAGAGACCCAGTACTTC; CDR3aa: CASSSSSVQETQYF; j_gene: TRBJ2-5; abundance: many; d_gene: NA; v_gene: TRBV12-3/TRBV12-4
CDR3nt: TGTGCCATCAGTCGGACTAGCGAAACCTACGAGCAGTACTTC; CDR3aa: CAISRTSETYEQYF; j_gene: TRBJ2-7; abundance: few; d_gene: TRBD2; v_gene: TRBV10-3
CDR3nt: TGTGCCAGCAGTAGGACAGTAAAGACTCACTATGGCTACACCTTC; CDR3aa: CASSRTVKTHYGYTF; j_gene: TRBJ1-2; abundance: few; d_gene: NA; v_gene: TRBV12-3/TRBV12-4
CDR3nt: TGTGCCAGCAGCACCCAAGCTACCAGCTCCTATAATTCACCCCTCCACTTT; CDR3aa: CASSTQATSSYNSPLHF; j_gene: TRBJ1-6; abundance: NA; d_gene: NA; v_gene: TRBV11-3
CDR3nt: TGTGCCAGCAGCGATTACACAGGGGGGAATTCACCCCTCCACTTT; CDR3aa: CASSDYTGGNSPLHF; j_gene: TRBJ1-6; abundance: few; d_gene: TRBD1; v_gene: TRBV7-2
CDR3nt: TGTGCCAGCAGCGGAAGCGGGTACACAGATACGCAGTATTTT; CDR3aa: CASSGSGYTDTQYF; j_gene: TRBJ2-3; abundance: few; d_gene: NA; v_gene: TRBV7-2
CDR3nt: TGTGCCAGCAGCCCTCGACAGGGGATGGGAAACACCATATATTTT; CDR3aa: CASSPRQGMGNTIYF; j_gene: TRBJ1-3; abundance: NA; d_gene: TRBD1; v_gene: TRBV3-1
CDR3nt: TGTGCCAGCTCACCACCGGCGGGGTACTCTACCTACGAGCAGTACTTC; CDR3aa: CASSPPAGYSTYEQYF; j_gene: TRBJ2-7; abundance: few; d_gene: NA; v_gene: TRBV18
CDR3nt: TGCAGCGTTGGGTCTCTAGCGGGAGGTAACAATGAGCAGTTCTTC; CDR3aa: CSVGSLAGGNNEQFF; j_gene: TRBJ2-1; abundance: many; d_gene: TRBD2; v_gene: TRBV29-1
CDR3nt: TGTGCCAGCAGAATACGGACTAGCGGGAGGGCGAATGAGCAGTTCTTC; CDR3aa: CASRIRTSGRANEQFF; j_gene: TRBJ2-1; abundance: many; d_gene: TRBD2; v_gene: TRBV12-3/TRBV12-4